This T cell receptor (beta chain) was identified in a study of regulatory T cells in long-lasting Graves disease. The time point was: newly diagnosed GD, antithyroid drugs for less than 3 months. After RNA was extracted from PBMCs, the TCR library was made from it. Relying on iRepertoire HTBI primers and Arm-PCR of CDR3 regions, the team built TCR beta libraries. MiXCR, run by TCRdb on the multiplex PCR reads, gives a single entry per CDR3 protein. This table has 450,000 to 650,000 distinct CDR3 sequences, 15% to 20% appearing once. This same sample was also part of a study on T cells in Graves' hyperthyroidism and ophthalmopathy.

The TCR sequence derives from a middle-aged woman with Graves disease. This specimen consisted of peripheral blood mononuclear cells (PBMCs), obtained at new diagnosis, from a patient treated with antithyroid drugs.

In nucleotides, the CDR3 is TGCAGCGCTGACTTGTGGCAGGGGAAGTATTGGGCAGATACGCAGTATTTT. Translation gives CSADLWQGKYWADTQYF. The V and J genes are TRBV29-1 and TRBJ2-3; TRBD1 might be the D (6 bases). Germline V gene lookup returns CDR1 SQVTM and CDR2 ANQGSEA. The CDR3 consists of 17 residues. V lost 7 bases to trimming and J lost 4 bases, with 27 bases between them.